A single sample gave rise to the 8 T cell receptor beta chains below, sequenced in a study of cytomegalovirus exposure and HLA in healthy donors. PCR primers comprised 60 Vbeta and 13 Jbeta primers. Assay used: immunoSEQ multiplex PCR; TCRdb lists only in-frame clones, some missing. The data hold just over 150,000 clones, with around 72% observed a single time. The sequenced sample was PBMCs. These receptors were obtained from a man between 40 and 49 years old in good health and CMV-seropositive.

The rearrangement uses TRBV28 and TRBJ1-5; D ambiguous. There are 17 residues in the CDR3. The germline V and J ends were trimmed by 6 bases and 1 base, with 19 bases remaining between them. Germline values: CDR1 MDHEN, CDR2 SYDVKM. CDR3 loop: CASRVQKTLWSNQPQHF. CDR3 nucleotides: TGTGCCAGCAGGGTACAGAAGACCCTATGGAGCAATCAGCCCCAGCATTTT.

The CDR3: CASSQDRDRASGYTF. In nucleotides, the CDR3 is TGCGCCAGCAGCCAGGACCGGGACAGGGCTTCTGGCTACACCTTC. This sequence joins TRBV4-3 and TRBJ1-2; 9 bases match TRBD1. This CDR3 is 15 amino acids long. Trimming removed 3 bases from V and 7 bases from J; junction bases left unmatched: 9. Germline CDR1 LGHNA, CDR2 YSLEER.

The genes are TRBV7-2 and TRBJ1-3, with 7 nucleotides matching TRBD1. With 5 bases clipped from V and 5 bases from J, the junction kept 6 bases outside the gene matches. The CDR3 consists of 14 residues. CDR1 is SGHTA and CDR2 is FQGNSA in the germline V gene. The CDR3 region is CASSPDRDRNTIYF. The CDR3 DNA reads TGTGCCAGCAGCCCCGACAGGGATAGAAACACCATATATTTT.

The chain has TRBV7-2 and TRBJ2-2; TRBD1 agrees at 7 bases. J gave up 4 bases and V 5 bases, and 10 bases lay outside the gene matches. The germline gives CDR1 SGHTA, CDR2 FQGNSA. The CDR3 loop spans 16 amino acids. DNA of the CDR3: TGTGCCAGCAGCCCCCACAGGGGAACGGTCACCGGGGAGCTGTTTTTT. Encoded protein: CASSPHRGTVTGELFF.

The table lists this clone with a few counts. The CDR3 region is CASRGGQGWNQPQHF. The CDR3 DNA sequence: TGTGCCAGCAGGGGGGGACAGGGCTGGAATCAGCCCCAGCATTTT. The chain links TRBV2 to TRBJ1-5, with 9 positions matching TRBD1. Germline V lookup: CDR1 SNHLY, CDR2 FYNNEI. The CDR3 extends over 15 amino acids. The junction had 7 bases not matched to a gene; V was cut back by 6 bases and J by 4 bases.

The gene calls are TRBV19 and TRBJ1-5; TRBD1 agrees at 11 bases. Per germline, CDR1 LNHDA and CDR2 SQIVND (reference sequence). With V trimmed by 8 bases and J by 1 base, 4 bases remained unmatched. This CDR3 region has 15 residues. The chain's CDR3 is CASRTGGASNQPQHF. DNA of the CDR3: TGTGCCAGTCGGACAGGGGGCGCGAGCAATCAGCCCCAGCATTTT.

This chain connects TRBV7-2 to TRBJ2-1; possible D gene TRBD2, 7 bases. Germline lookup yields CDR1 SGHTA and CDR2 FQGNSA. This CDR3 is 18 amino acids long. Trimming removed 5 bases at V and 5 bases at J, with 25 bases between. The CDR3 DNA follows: TGTGCCAGCAGCCTACGGGGGGCGCTCGGGGGAGCTAACAATGAGCAGTTCTTC. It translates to CASSLRGALGGANNEQFF.

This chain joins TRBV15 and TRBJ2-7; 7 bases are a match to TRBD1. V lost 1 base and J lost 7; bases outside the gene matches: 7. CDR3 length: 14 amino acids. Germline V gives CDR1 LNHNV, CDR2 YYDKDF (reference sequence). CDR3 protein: CATSRATGASEQYF. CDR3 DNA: TGTGCCACCAGCAGAGCCACAGGGGCCTCAGAGCAGTACTTC.